Listed below are T cell receptor beta chains from one sample, sequenced in a study of blood T cell repertoires in COVID-19. Clones were read by immunoSEQ multiplex PCR, and TCRdb kept only the in-frame ones, dropping some. Of roughly 250,000 clones listed, 92% are singletons. Input material: peripheral blood. The source is a man between 25 and 39 years old with COVID-19, enrolled during active disease. CDR3s include the opening cysteine and the closing phenylalanine or tryptophan. Fields, in order: D gene, V gene, CDR3 protein. D genes are given only for firm matches.

d_call: TRBD1
v_call: TRBV18
cdr3_aa: CASSPSDREGNQPQHF

d_call: TRBD1
v_call: TRBV24-1
cdr3_aa: CATSVWTGLSYNEQFF

d_call: TRBD2
v_call: TRBV18
cdr3_aa: CASSPPGGGNEQFF

d_call: NA
v_call: TRBV5-1
cdr3_aa: CASGPGQPYNEQFF

d_call: NA
v_call: TRBV6-6
cdr3_aa: CASSRDSPEAFF

d_call: NA
v_call: TRBV19
cdr3_aa: CASSIQGPNQPQHF

d_call: TRBD1
v_call: TRBV4-1
cdr3_aa: CASSRELGTGGFRGYTF

d_call: TRBD1
v_call: TRBV4-1
cdr3_aa: CASSQGDRGLVETQYF

d_call: TRBD1
v_call: TRBV29-1
cdr3_aa: CSVLTGYGNQPQHF

d_call: TRBD1
v_call: TRBV23-1
cdr3_aa: CASSHQLKDRGGQPQHF

d_call: NA
v_call: TRBV12-5
cdr3_aa: CASGLALGANHNTGELFF

d_call: NA
v_call: TRBV2
cdr3_aa: CASSDGANYGYTF

d_call: NA
v_call: TRBV5-1
cdr3_aa: CASRPTVSGNTIYF

d_call: TRBD1
v_call: TRBV25-1
cdr3_aa: CASSEFPPGGCTEAFF

d_call: NA
v_call: TRBV6-5
cdr3_aa: CASSQGHSGANVLTF

d_call: TRBD1
v_call: TRBV7-9
cdr3_aa: CASSFGQVYEQYF

d_call: NA
v_call: TRBV7-7
cdr3_aa: CASSLRGTGDAGELFF

d_call: NA
v_call: TRBV4-1
cdr3_aa: CASRPSAGSYEQYF

d_call: TRBD2
v_call: TRBV25-1
cdr3_aa: CASSELGAGETNEQFF

d_call: NA
v_call: TRBV10-1
cdr3_aa: CASSVGRDYGYTF

d_call: NA
v_call: TRBV2
cdr3_aa: CASSANSPTNEKLFF

d_call: NA
v_call: TRBV24-1
cdr3_aa: CATSDSSADTQYF